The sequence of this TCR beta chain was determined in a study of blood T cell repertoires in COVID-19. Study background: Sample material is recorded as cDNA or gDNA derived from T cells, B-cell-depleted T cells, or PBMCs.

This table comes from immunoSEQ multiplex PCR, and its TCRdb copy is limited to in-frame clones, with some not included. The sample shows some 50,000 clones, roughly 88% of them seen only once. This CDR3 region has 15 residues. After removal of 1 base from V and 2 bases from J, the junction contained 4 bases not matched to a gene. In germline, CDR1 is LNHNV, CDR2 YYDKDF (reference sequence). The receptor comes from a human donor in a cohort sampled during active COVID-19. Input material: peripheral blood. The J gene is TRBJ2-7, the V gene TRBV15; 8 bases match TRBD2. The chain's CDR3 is CATSRGNSGAYEQYF. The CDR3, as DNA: TGTGCCACCAGCAGAGGAAATAGCGGGGCCTACGAGCAGTACTTC.